One sample yielded the 25 T cell receptor beta chains listed below, sequenced in a study of T cells in Graves' hyperthyroidism and ophthalmopathy. RNA transcripts yielded amplified TCR beta CDR3 regions. Using the HTBI primer set, a first-round RT-PCR was run on the TCR CDR3. MiXCR was run by TCRdb on the multiplex PCR reads, yielding one entry per CDR3 protein. The sample yields approximately 600,000 distinct CDR3 sequences, around 16% seen once. Sequences were obtained from blood. The source of these receptors is a woman in her 30s with Graves' hyperthyroidism.

This clonotype was observed many times. CDR3 DNA: TGTGCCAGCAGTCTTAAGTTCGGAGCTTTCTTT. Translated, it gives CASSLKFGAFF. The chain employs TRBV28 and TRBJ1-1, with D hard to call. Trimming removed 5 bases at V and 10 bases at J, with 11 bases between. Germline V gene sequence: CDR1 MDHEN, CDR2 SYDVKM. The CDR3 covers 11 residues.

The table lists this clonotype with many counts. The chain couples TRBV27 to TRBJ2-3; D might be TRBD2 (6 bases). V was shortened by 6 bases and J by 2 bases, with 18 bases between the two germline ends. From germline, CDR1 is MNHEY and CDR2 SMNVEV (reference sequence). The CDR3 is 16 amino acids. The CDR3: CASRTSASVITDTQYF. The CDR3 bases are TGTGCCAGCAGGACGTCGGCTAGCGTTATCACAGATACGCAGTATTTT.

This clonotype was counted many times. The chain carries TRBV15 and TRBJ2-1, with unresolved D. Germline CDR1 reads LNHNV; CDR2 reads YYDKDF (reference sequence). Trimming took off 1 base at V and 8 bases at J, with 6 bases between the two ends. This CDR3 region has 12 residues. The CDR3 protein is CATSRVGYEQFF. CDR3 DNA: TGTGCCACCAGCAGAGTCGGTTATGAGCAGTTCTTC.

The chain carries TRBV20-1 and TRBJ2-4; possibly TRBD1 for D (5 bases). This CDR3 has 13 amino acids. Trimming stripped 1 base from V and 10 bases from J, with 14 bases between. The V gene's germline CDR1 is DFQATT and CDR2 SNEGSKA (reference sequence). The CDR3 DNA reads TGCAGTGCTAGAGTCCCAGGGTATAATATTCAGTACTTC. Translation: CSARVPGYNIQYF.

This clonotype was picked up many times. The chain is built from TRBV6-2 or TRBV6-3 and TRBJ2-1; 8 bases fit TRBD2. Germline CDR1 MNHEY, CDR2 SVGEGT. V trimming: 0 bases; J trimming: 3 bases; junction bases outside the gene matches: 1. The CDR3 spans 15 residues. The CDR3 nucleotides are TGTGCCAGCAGTTACTCTCTAGCGGGCTACAATGAGCAGTTCTTC. Residues: CASSYSLAGYNEQFF.

The table lists this clonotype with a few counts. The CDR3 coding sequence is TGTGCCATCAGTGGAGGGACCACAGATACGCAGTATTTT. Its protein is CAISGGTTDTQYF. This chain uses TRBV10-3 with TRBJ2-3; tentatively, D is TRBD1 or TRBD2 (5 bases each). V lost 4 bases and J lost 2, with 7 bases in between. CDR1 ENHRY and CDR2 SYGVKD come from the germline V gene. The CDR3 runs to 13 residues.

This clonotype has at least ten counts. CDR3 coding DNA: TGCAGTGCTAGAGATACGAGGAGCTCCTACGAGCAGTACTTC. As protein: CSARDTRSSYEQYF. The chain couples TRBV20-1 to TRBJ2-7; D unresolved. V was clipped by 0 bases and J by 0 bases, with 9 bases between them. Germline values: CDR1 DFQATT, CDR2 SNEGSKA (reference sequence). The CDR3 consists of 14 residues.

This clonotype has a count of ten or more. The chain uses TRBV28 and TRBJ2-7, with 9 bases identical to TRBD1. CDR1 and CDR2 (germline): MDHEN, SYDVKM. With V trimmed by 6 bases and J by 1 base, 7 bases remained unmatched. This CDR3 contains 15 residues. As DNA, the CDR3 is TGTGCCAGCAGCCTCACGGGACAGGGTTCCTACGAGCAGTACTTC. Protein: CASSLTGQGSYEQYF. Filled out from reference TRBV28 and TRBJ2-7, the complete variable domain reads DVKVTQSSRYLVKRTGEKVFLECVQDMDHENMFWYRQDPGLGLRLIYFSYDVKMKEKGDIPEGYSVSREKKERFSLILESASTNQTSMYLCASSLTGQGSYEQYFGPGTRLTVT.

The gene calls are TRBV2 and TRBJ1-2; 7 bases align to TRBD1. CDR1 is SNHLY, CDR2 FYNNEI, per germline. The CDR3 spans 16 residues. J was trimmed by 2 bases and V by 11 bases; bases with no gene match: 17. CDR3 sequence: CAQRRGTANQNYGYTF. The DNA of the CDR3 is TGTGCCCAACGACGAGGGACAGCTAATCAAAACTATGGCTACACCTTC.

This clonotype was counted between two and nine times. The chain carries TRBV28 and TRBJ2-6; D is uncertain. This CDR3 is 16 amino acids long. V was trimmed by 3 bases and J by 1 base, leaving 10 bases between them. CDR1 is MDHEN, CDR2 SYDVKM, per germline. The CDR3 nucleotides read TGTGCCAGCAGTTTCGCAGGAGTATCTGGGGCCAACGTCCTGACTTTC. This encodes CASSFAGVSGANVLTF.

This clonotype has at least ten counts. The chain uses TRBV7-9 and TRBJ1-1, with a tentative D call TRBD1 (6 bases). The CDR3 extends over 15 amino acids. The germline CDR1 and CDR2 sequences are SEHNR and FQNEAQ (reference sequence). V was clipped by 5 bases and J by 8 bases, with 21 bases between them. The CDR3 DNA sequence: TGTGCCAGCAGCAAAAGGAGTACCGGGACACTGGAAGCTTTCTTT. Translated, it gives CASSKRSTGTLEAFF.

The genes are TRBV27 and TRBJ2-2, with TRBD1 as a possible D gene (6 bases). The CDR3 length is 12 residues. The V and J ends lost 5 bases and 8 bases respectively, with 9 bases between them. Germline values: CDR1 MNHEY, CDR2 SMNVEV (reference sequence). The CDR3 reads CASSNRVGELFF. DNA for the CDR3: TGTGCCAGCAGTAACAGGGTAGGGGAGCTGTTTTTT.

This clonotype showed up many times. The CDR3 nucleotides are TGTGCCAGCAGTTACCCCTACCGACTAGCGGTTTCCTACAATGAGCAGTTCTTC. Translation gives CASSYPYRLAVSYNEQFF. The gene calls are TRBV6-2 or TRBV6-3 and TRBJ2-1, with 9 bases identical to TRBD2. The CDR3 consists of 18 residues. Germline CDR1 and CDR2: MNHEY and SVGEGT. The J segment lost 1 base and the V segment lost 2 bases, leaving 9 bases of the junction unmatched.

This clonotype has more than one count but fewer than ten. The V call is TRBV4-1, the J call TRBJ2-1, with a weak D call TRBD1 (5 bases). Trimming took 3 bases from V and 0 from J, leaving 9 bases between them. The V gene's germline CDR1 is MGHRA and CDR2 YSYEKL. CDR3 length: 15 residues. The CDR3 reads CASSHRTSSYNEQFF. CDR3 nucleotide sequence: TGCGCCAGCAGCCACCGGACAAGCTCCTACAATGAGCAGTTCTTC.

This clonotype was seen repeatedly, ten times or more. The chain combines TRBV29-1 with TRBJ2-1; 7 bases agree with TRBD2. With V trimmed by 3 bases and J by 7 bases, 6 bases remained unmatched. This CDR3 is 13 amino acids long. Germline V lookup: CDR1 SQVTM, CDR2 ANQGSEA. CDR3 in amino acids: CSVDRGGWNEQFF. The CDR3 bases are TGCAGCGTTGATAGGGGAGGGTGGAATGAGCAGTTCTTC.

In the case of this clonotype: The junction shows a germline mismatch at one end, possibly a read error. V gene TRBV25-1 combines with J gene TRBJ2-3, with D perhaps TRBD2 (7 bases). In germline, CDR1 is MGHDK, CDR2 SYGVNS. This CDR3 region has 15 residues. The CDR3 bases are TGTGCCAGCGGTGACTGGGGGGGGGGCGAAGATACGCAGTATTTT. It encodes CASGDWGGGEDTQYF.

This chain links TRBV9 with TRBJ2-7; TRBD2 might be the D (6 bases). Germline V lookup: CDR1 SGDLS, CDR2 YYNGEE. The CDR3 length is 15 residues. V was pared by 3 bases and J by 0 bases, with 13 bases between. The CDR3 DNA reads TGTGCCAGCAGCGAACGGGACTTCTACTCCTACGAGCAGTACTTC. Translation gives CASSERDFYSYEQYF.

This clonotype was counted between two and nine times. V gene TRBV3-1 combines with J gene TRBJ2-6; TRBD1 aligns across 9 bases. The germline gives CDR1 LGHDT, CDR2 YNNKEL (reference sequence). The CDR3 spans 17 residues. V shed 3 bases, J shed 3 bases, and the junction held 6 bases outside the gene matches. The CDR3 here is CASSQRRTGVGANVLTF. CDR3 nucleotides: TGTGCCAGCAGCCAGAGACGGACAGGGGTTGGGGCCAACGTCCTGACTTTC. Together with reference TRBV3-1 and TRBJ2-6, the CDR3 gives the full variable domain: DTAVSQTPKYLVTQMGNDKSIKCEQNLGHDTMYWYKQDSKKFLKIMFSYNNKELIINETVPNRFSPKSPDKAHLNLHINSLELGDSAVYFCASSQRRTGVGANVLTFGAGSRLTVL.

The genes are TRBV5-6 and TRBJ1-2, with TRBD1 matching 11 bases. Trimming at V came to 2 bases and at J to 10 bases, leaving 4 bases not matched to a gene. The CDR3 totals 13 residues. Germline V gives CDR1 SGHDT, CDR2 YYEEEE. CDR3 nucleotides: TGTGCCAGCAGCTTTGGGACAGGGGGTGACTACACCTTC. Residues: CASSFGTGGDYTF.

This clonotype has ten or more counts. This chain links TRBV7-6 with TRBJ1-6; D may be TRBD1 (5 bases). The CDR3 covers 16 residues. CDR1 is SGHVS, CDR2 FNYEAQ, per germline. V lost 1 base to trimming and J lost 10 bases, with 17 bases between them. CDR3 bases: TGTGCCAGCAGCTTAGAGACAGCCGAGTCTAGGTCACCCCTCCACTTT. Translation: CASSLETAESRSPLHF.

The J gene is TRBJ1-1, the V gene TRBV6-9, with D unresolved. V gave up 3 bases and J gave up 1 base, with 15 bases separating them. Looked up from germline, CDR1 is MNHGY and CDR2 is SVAAGI. The CDR3 sequence is 16 residues long. Here the CDR3 DNA reads TGTGCCAGCAGTTACCAACCCCGGGCAGAGAACACTGAAGCTTTCTTT. The encoded protein is CASSYQPRAENTEAFF.

There are many counts of this clonotype. The chain has TRBV11-2 and TRBJ1-1; D is undetermined. Germline V gene sequence: CDR1 SGHAT, CDR2 FQNNGV. The CDR3 runs to 14 residues. V was shortened by 3 bases and J by 0 bases, with 8 bases between the two germline ends. The DNA of the CDR3 is TGTGCCAGCAGCTTGGACCAAGTGAACACTGAAGCTTTCTTT. Residues: CASSLDQVNTEAFF.

The rearrangement joins TRBV28 to TRBJ2-5; TRBD2 matches at 7 bases. CDR1 and CDR2 (germline): MDHEN, SYDVKM. Trimming cost V 6 bases and J 1 base; bases outside gene matches: 11. This CDR3 contains 16 residues. The CDR3 sequence is CASSQGRGGSQETQYF. CDR3 bases: TGTGCCAGCAGCCAGGGTCGGGGCGGGAGCCAAGAGACCCAGTACTTC.

Ten or more counts support this clonotype. This rearrangement joins TRBV19 to TRBJ1-5, with no clear D. V was shortened by 1 base and J by 4 bases, with 11 bases between the two germline ends. Per the germline V gene, CDR1 is LNHDA and CDR2 is SQIVND (reference sequence). The CDR3 contains 15 residues. In DNA, the CDR3 is TGTGCCAGTAGTATAGTCTGGGCAGAGAATCAGCCCCAGCATTTT. Translating it yields CASSIVWAENQPQHF. The entire variable domain, with the rest obtained from reference TRBV19 and TRBJ1-5, is as follows: DGGITQSPKYLFRKEGQNVTLSCEQNLNHDAMYWYRQDPGQGLRLIYYSQIVNDFQKGDIAEGYSVSREKKESFPLTVTSAQKNPTAFYLCASSIVWAENQPQHFGDGTRLSIL.

The chain links TRBV18 to TRBJ1-5, with D possibly being TRBD1 (5 bases). V lost 5 bases, J lost 0 bases, and 14 bases lay in between. Germline CDR1 KGHSH, CDR2 LQKENI. CDR3 length: 16 amino acids. The CDR3 bases are TGTGCCAGCTCATCCTCCGTGACAGCTAGCAATCAGCCCCAGCATTTT. Encoded protein: CASSSSVTASNQPQHF.